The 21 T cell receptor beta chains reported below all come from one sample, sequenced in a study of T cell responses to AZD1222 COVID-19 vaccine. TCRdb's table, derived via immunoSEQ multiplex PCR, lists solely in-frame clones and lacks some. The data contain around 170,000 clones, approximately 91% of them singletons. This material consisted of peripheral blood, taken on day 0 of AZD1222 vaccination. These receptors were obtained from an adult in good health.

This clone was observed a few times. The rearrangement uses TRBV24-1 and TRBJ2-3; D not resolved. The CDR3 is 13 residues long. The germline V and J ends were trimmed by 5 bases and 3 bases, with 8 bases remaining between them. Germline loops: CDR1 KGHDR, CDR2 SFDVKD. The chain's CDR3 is CATSGVSTDTQYF. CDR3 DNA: TGTGCCACCAGTGGGGTCTCTACAGATACGCAGTATTTT.

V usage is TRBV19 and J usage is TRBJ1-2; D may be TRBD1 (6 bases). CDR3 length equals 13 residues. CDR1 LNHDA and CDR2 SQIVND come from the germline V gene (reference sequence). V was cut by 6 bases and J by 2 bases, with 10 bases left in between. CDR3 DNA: TGTGCCAGTAGAGGACAGCCCAACTATGGCTACACCTTC. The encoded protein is CASRGQPNYGYTF.

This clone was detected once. CDR3 protein: CASSFRTPVETQYF. For the CDR3, the DNA is TGTGCCAGCAGCTTTCGGACTCCCGTGGAGACCCAGTACTTC. The chain combines TRBV11-3 with TRBJ2-5, with D possibly TRBD2 on 5 matching bases. This CDR3 comprises 14 residues. Trimming left V 3 bases short and J 5 bases short, with 13 bases between. From germline, CDR1 is SGHNT and CDR2 YENEEA.

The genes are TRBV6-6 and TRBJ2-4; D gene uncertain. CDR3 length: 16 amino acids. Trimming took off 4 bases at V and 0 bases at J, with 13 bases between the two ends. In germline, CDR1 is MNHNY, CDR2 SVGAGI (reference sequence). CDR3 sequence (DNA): TGTGCCAGCAGTTCGAACACCGCAGGAGCCAAAAACATTCAGTACTTC. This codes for CASSSNTAGAKNIQYF.

CDR3 nucleotide sequence: TGTGCCAGCAGTTTGCCCGGGCTCTCCTACGAGCAGTACTTC. This sequence encodes CASSLPGLSYEQYF. J is TRBJ2-7 and V is TRBV28; D not resolved. V was trimmed by 3 bases and J by 0 bases, leaving 9 bases between them. Germline loops: CDR1 MDHEN, CDR2 SYDVKM. This CDR3 is 14 amino acids long. Supplemented by reference TRBV28 and TRBJ2-7, the full variable domain reads DVKVTQSSRYLVKRTGEKVFLECVQDMDHENMFWYRQDPGLGLRLIYFSYDVKMKEKGDIPEGYSVSREKKERFSLILESASTNQTSMYLCASSLPGLSYEQYFGPGTRLTVT.

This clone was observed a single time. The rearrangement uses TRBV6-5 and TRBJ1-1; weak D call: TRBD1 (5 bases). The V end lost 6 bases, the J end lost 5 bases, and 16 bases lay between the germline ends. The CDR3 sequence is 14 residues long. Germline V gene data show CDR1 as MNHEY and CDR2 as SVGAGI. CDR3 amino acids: CASRPARGETEAFF. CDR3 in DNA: TGTGCCAGCAGACCAGCAAGGGGTGAGACTGAAGCTTTCTTT.

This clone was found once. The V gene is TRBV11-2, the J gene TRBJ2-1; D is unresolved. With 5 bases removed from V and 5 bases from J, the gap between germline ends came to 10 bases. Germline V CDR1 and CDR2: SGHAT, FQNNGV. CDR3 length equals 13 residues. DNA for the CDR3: TGTGCCAGCAGCCCCACAAATAACAATGAGCAGTTCTTC. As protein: CASSPTNNNEQFF.

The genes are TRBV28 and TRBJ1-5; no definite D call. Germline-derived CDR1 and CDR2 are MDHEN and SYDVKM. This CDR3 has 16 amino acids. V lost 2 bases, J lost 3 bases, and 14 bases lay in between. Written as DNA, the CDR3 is TGTGCCAGCAGTTTAACGGGCGGGCAGAACAATCAGCCCCAGCATTTT. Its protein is CASSLTGGQNNQPQHF.

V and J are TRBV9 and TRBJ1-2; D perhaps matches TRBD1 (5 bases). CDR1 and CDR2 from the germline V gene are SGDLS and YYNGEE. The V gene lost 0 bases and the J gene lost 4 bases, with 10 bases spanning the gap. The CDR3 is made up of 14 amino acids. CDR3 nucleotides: TGTGCCAGCAGCGTAGACGGGGGGACCTATGGCTACACCTTC. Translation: CASSVDGGTYGYTF.

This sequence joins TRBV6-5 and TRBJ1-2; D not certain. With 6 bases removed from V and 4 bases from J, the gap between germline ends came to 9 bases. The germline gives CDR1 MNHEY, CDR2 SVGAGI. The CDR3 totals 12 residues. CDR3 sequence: CASSDRLYGYTF. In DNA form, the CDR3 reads TGTGCCAGCAGCGACCGCCTCTATGGCTACACCTTC.

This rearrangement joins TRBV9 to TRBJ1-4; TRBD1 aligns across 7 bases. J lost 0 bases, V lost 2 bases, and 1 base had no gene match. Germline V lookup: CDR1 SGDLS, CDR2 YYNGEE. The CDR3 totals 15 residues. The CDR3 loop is CASSVQGATNEKLFF. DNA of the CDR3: TGTGCCAGCAGCGTTCAGGGGGCAACTAATGAAAAACTGTTTTTT.

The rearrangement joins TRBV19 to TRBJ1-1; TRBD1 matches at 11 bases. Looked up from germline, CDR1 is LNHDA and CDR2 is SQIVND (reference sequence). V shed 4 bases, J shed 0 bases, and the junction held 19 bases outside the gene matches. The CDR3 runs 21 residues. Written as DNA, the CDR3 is TGTGCCAGTAGTACACGTTGGACAGGGGGCTCTGCTCATGTCGTGAACACTGAAGCTTTCTTT. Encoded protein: CASSTRWTGGSAHVVNTEAFF.

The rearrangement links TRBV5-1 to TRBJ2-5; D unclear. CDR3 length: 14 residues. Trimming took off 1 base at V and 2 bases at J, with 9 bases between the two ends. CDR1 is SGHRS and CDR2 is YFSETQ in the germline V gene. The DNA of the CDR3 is TGCGCCAGCAGCTTGTCAGTAGGGCAAGAGACCCAGTACTTC. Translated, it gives CASSLSVGQETQYF.

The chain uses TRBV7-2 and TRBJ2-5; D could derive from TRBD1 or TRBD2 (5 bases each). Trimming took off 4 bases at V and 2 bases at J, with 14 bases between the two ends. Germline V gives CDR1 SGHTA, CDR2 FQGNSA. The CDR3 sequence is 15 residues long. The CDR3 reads CASSSSGPPQETQYF. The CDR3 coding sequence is TGTGCCAGCAGCTCCTCGGGACCGCCACAAGAGACCCAGTACTTC.

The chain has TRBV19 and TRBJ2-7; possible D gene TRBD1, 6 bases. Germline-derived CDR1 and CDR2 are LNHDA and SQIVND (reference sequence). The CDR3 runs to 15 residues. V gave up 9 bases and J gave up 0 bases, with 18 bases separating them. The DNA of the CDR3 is TGTGCCAGATCCCCAGGGGCGCTAAGCTCCTACGAGCAGTACTTC. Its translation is CARSPGALSSYEQYF.

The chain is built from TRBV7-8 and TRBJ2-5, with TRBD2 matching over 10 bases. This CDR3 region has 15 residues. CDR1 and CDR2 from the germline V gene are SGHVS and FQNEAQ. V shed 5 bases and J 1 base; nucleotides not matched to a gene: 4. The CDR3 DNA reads TGTGCCAGCAGCCCAGGGACTAGCGTCCAAGAGACCCAGTACTTC. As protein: CASSPGTSVQETQYF.

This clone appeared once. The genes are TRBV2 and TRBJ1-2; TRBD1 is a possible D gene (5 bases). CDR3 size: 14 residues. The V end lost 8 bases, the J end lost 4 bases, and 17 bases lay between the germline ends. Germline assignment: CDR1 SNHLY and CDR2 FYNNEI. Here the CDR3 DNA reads TGTGCCAGCGGGGCCGGGACTGCCTTCTATGGCTACACCTTC. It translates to CASGAGTAFYGYTF. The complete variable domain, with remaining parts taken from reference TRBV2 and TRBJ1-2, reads EPEVTQTPSHQVTQMGQEVILRCVPISNHLYFYWYRQILGQKVEFLVSFYNNEISEKSEIFDDQFSVERPDGSNFTLKIRSTKLEDSAMYFCASGAGTAFYGYTFGSGTRLTVV.

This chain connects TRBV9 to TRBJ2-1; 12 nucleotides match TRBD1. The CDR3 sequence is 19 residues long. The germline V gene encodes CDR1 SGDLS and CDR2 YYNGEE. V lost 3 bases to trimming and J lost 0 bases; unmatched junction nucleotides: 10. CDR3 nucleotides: TGTGCCAGCAGCGCGCCGGGACAGGGGGCTTCCAGCTCCTACAATGAGCAGTTCTTC. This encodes CASSAPGQGASSSYNEQFF.

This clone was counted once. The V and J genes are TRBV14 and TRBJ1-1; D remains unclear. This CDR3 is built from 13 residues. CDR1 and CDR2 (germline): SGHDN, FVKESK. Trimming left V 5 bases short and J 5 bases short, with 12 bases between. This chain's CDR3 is CASSSKLGTEAFF. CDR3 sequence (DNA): TGTGCCAGCAGCTCGAAATTGGGGACTGAAGCTTTCTTT. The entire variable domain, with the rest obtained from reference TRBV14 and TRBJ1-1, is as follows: EAGVTQFPSHSVIEKGQTVTLRCDPISGHDNLYWYRRVMGKEIKFLLHFVKESKQDESGMPNNRFLAERTGGTYSTLKVQPAELEDSGVYFCASSSKLGTEAFFGQGTRLTVV.

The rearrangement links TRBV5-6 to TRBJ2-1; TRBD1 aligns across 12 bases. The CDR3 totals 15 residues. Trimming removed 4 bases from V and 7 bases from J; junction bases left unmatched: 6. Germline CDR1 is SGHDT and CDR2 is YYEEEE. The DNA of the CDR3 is TGTGCCAGCAGCCTGGGACAGGGGGCAGGAAATGAGCAGTTCTTC. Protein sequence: CASSLGQGAGNEQFF.

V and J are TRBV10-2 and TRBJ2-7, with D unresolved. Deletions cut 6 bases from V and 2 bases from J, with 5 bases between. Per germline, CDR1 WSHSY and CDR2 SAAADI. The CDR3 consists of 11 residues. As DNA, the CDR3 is TGCGCCAGCAGGGAAACCTACGAGCAGTACTTC. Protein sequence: CASRETYEQYF.